This T cell receptor (beta chain) was documented in a study of blood T cells in healthy people across ages. Study-wide findings and caveats: Aged donors had fewer naive CD4+ cells and lower diversity than long-lived donors.

Comments on this clonotype: Its target is not known.

Germline V gene sequence: CDR1 SGHNT, CDR2 YENEEA. V lost 5 bases and J lost 7; bases outside the gene matches: 6. The CDR3 runs to 15 residues. The use of a sample-barcoded 5' primer and a J-beta primer mix characterized a second PCR of roughly 6 to 11 cycles. TCRdb re-called the 5' RACE reads with MiXCR, one entry per CDR3 protein. Among approximately 1.5 million distinct CDR3 sequences, roughly 30% were seen once, and the ten largest hold about 11%. Sequences were obtained from blood. V usage is TRBV11-3 and J usage is TRBJ2-1; 12 nucleotides agree with TRBD2. This TCR came from a woman aged 25-40 years in good health. The CDR3 reads CASSAGGTSGNEQFF. The CDR3 bases are TGTGCCAGCAGCGCGGGGGGGACTAGCGGGAATGAGCAGTTCTTC.